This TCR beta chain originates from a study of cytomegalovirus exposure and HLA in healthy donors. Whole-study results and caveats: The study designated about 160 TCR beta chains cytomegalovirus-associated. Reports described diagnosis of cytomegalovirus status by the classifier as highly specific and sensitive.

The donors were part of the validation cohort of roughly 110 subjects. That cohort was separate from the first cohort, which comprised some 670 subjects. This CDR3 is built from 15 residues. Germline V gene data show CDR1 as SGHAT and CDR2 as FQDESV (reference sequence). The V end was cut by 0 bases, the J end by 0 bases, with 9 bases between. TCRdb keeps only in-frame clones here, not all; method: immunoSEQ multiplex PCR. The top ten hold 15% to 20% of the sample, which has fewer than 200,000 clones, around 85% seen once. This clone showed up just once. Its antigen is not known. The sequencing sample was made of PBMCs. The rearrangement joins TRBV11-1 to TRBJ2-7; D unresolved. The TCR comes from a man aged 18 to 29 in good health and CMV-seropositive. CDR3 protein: CASSLAPGLSYEQYF. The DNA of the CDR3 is TGTGCCAGCAGCTTAGCGCCGGGTCTCTCCTACGAGCAGTACTTC. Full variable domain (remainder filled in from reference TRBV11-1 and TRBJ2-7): EAEVAQSPRYKITEKSQAVAFWCDPISGHATLYWYRQILGQGPELLVQFQDESVVDDSQLPKDRFSAERLKGVDSTLKIQPAELGDSAMYLCASSLAPGLSYEQYFGPGTRLTVT.